These 6 T cell receptor beta chains share one sample of origin, sequenced in a study of blood T cell repertoires in COVID-19. Data came from immunoSEQ multiplex PCR; TCRdb stores just in-frame clones and leaves some out. The data show 200,000 or so clones, 60% to 80% seen once. Input material: peripheral blood. The source is a man aged 60-69 years with active or convalescent COVID-19.

CDR3 region: CASKKGQGFGEAFF. The CDR3 DNA sequence: TGTGCCAGCAAGAAGGGACAAGGGTTCGGTGAAGCTTTCTTT. The rearrangement uses TRBV2 and TRBJ1-1; tentatively, D is TRBD1 (6 bases). Between the trimmed V and J ends, which lost 7 bases and 7 bases, there was a span of 19 bases. CDR1 and CDR2 (germline): SNHLY, FYNNEI. The CDR3 extends over 14 amino acids.

This sequence joins TRBV5-7 and TRBJ2-3, with D tentatively TRBD2 (6 bases). TRBV5-7 is known as an ORF, though its function is uncertain. V lost 3 bases, J lost 6 bases, and 26 bases lay in between. This CDR3 is 18 amino acids long. DNA for the CDR3: TGTGCCAGCAGCTACAAGGACGGGGAGAAGCGGGTGTTCGATACGCAGTATTTT. This gives the protein CASSYKDGEKRVFDTQYF.

For the CDR3, the DNA is TGTGCCAGCAGCTGGGCTCCGTTAGGTAACACTGAAGCTTTCTTT. It specifies CASSWAPLGNTEAFF. J is TRBJ1-1 and V is TRBV5-6; no reliable D call. Germline V gene sequence: CDR1 SGHDT, CDR2 YYEEEE. The CDR3 sequence is 15 residues long. V was shortened by 3 bases and J by 2 bases, with 14 bases between the two germline ends.

J is TRBJ2-1 and V is TRBV7-3, with 16 positions matching TRBD2. J lost 9 bases, V lost 5 bases, and 7 bases had no gene match. The germline V gene encodes CDR1 SGHTA and CDR2 FQGTGA. CDR3 length: 16 residues. The CDR3 loop reads CASSPGTSGRASEQFF. CDR3 DNA sequence: TGTGCCAGCAGCCCTGGGACTAGCGGGAGGGCCTCTGAGCAGTTCTTC.

This clone turned up a few times. The V gene is TRBV5-1, the J gene TRBJ2-1; D gene unclear. Germline values: CDR1 SGHRS, CDR2 YFSETQ. CDR3 length: 16 amino acids. V was shortened by 1 base and J by 0 bases, with 11 bases between the two germline ends. The CDR3 loop is CASSLFTSSSYNEQFF. The CDR3 DNA reads as TGCGCCAGCAGCTTGTTTACGAGTAGCTCCTACAATGAGCAGTTCTTC.

The chain links TRBV11-1 to TRBJ1-4, with D maybe TRBD1 (6 bases). The V gene lost 5 bases and the J gene lost 2 bases, with 12 bases spanning the gap. Germline-derived CDR1 and CDR2 are SGHAT and FQDESV (reference sequence). This CDR3 comprises 15 residues. The CDR3 DNA sequence: TGTGCCAGCAGCAAGCAGGGGCGCACTAATGAAAAACTGTTTTTT. Translating it yields CASSKQGRTNEKLFF.